This entry lists 21 T cell receptor beta chains sequenced from one sample in a study of shared clonotypes between healthy human individuals. Produced via immunoSEQ multiplex PCR; TCRdb's table is partial and in-frame only. The sample includes about 460,000 clones, 60% to 80% of them seen just once. Material for sequencing was PBMCs. These receptors came from a woman aged 35 to 49 in good health. Some clones in this sample may be carry-over from other donors' samples.

Concerning this clone: A far larger clone differs by one base, so this is likely a read error. Other DNA sequences in this specimen translate into the identical CDR3. The DNA of the CDR3 is TGTGCCAGCAGCCAGCGACAGGGGCAAGCTTTCTTT. Its protein is CASSQRQGQAFF. The chain recombines TRBV4-2 with TRBJ1-1; 8 bases line up with TRBD1. This CDR3 contains 12 residues. Germline V gives CDR1 LGHNA, CDR2 YNFKEQ. V trimming: 3 bases; J trimming: 9 bases; junction bases outside the gene matches: 3.

This chain joins TRBV5-1 and TRBJ2-7; D may be TRBD2 (6 bases). The CDR3 runs to 15 residues. CDR1 is SGHRS and CDR2 is YFSETQ in the germline V gene. V gave up 4 bases and J gave up 0 bases, with 14 bases separating them. CDR3 amino acids: CASSRGLRSSYEQYF. In nucleotides, the CDR3 is TGCGCCAGCAGCAGGGGACTTCGGAGCTCCTACGAGCAGTACTTC.

The chain recombines TRBV5-1 with TRBJ1-3; the D is unclear. V lost 0 bases and J lost 0, with 7 bases in between. Per germline, CDR1 SGHRS and CDR2 YFSETQ. The CDR3 has 15 amino acids. CDR3 loop: CASSLAGNSGNTIYF. The CDR3 DNA reads as TGCGCCAGCAGCTTGGCCGGTAACTCTGGAAACACCATATATTTT.

The chain is built from TRBV5-1 and TRBJ2-1, with D possibly matching TRBD2 (6 bases). This CDR3 spans 15 amino acids. Germline CDR1 and CDR2: SGHRS and YFSETQ. V was pared by 8 bases and J by 0 bases, with 15 bases between. As DNA, the CDR3 is TGCGCCAGTTCTGACGGTAGCGGCTCCTACAATGAGCAGTTCTTC. This encodes CASSDGSGSYNEQFF.

The chain joins TRBV14 to TRBJ1-1, with 8 positions matching TRBD1. Losses at the gene ends were 0 bases for V and 9 bases for J; bases not matched to a gene: 9. Germline CDR1 reads SGHDN; CDR2 reads FVKESK. The CDR3 has 15 amino acids. DNA of the CDR3: TGTGCCAGCAGCCAAGAACCCGGGACAGGAATTAAAGCTTTCTTT. Residues: CASSQEPGTGIKAFF.

V is TRBV2 and J is TRBJ2-2, with TRBD2 as a possible D gene (6 bases). CDR1 and CDR2 from the germline V gene are SNHLY and FYNNEI. The CDR3 totals 19 residues. Trimming stripped 0 bases from V and 2 bases from J, with 19 bases between. CDR3: CASSEAGVRRAINTGELFF. The DNA of the CDR3 is TGTGCCAGCAGTGAAGCGGGGGTCAGGAGGGCCATAAACACCGGGGAGCTGTTTTTT.

The chain combines TRBV30 with TRBJ2-7; D gene uncertain. CDR3 length equals 14 residues. Trimming pared 0 bases from V and 0 bases from J, leaving 9 bases between. Germline lookup yields CDR1 GTSNPN and CDR2 SVGIG (reference sequence). This chain's CDR3 is CAWSVAESSYEQYF. In nucleotides, the CDR3 is TGTGCCTGGAGTGTCGCGGAAAGCTCCTACGAGCAGTACTTC. Variable domain in full (rest from reference TRBV30 and TRBJ2-7): SQTIHQWPATLVQPVGSPLSLECTVEGTSNPNLYWYRQAAGRGLQLLFYSVGIGQISSEVPQNLSASRPQDRQFILSSKKLLLSDSGFYLCAWSVAESSYEQYFGPGTRLTVT.

The chain joins TRBV29-1 to TRBJ2-5, with 10 bases aligning to TRBD2. Germline lookup yields CDR1 SQVTM and CDR2 ANQGSEA. The CDR3 sequence is 14 residues long. V was pared by 2 bases and J by 5 bases, with 5 bases of the junction left unmatched. The CDR3 protein is CSVEIVTSGETQYF. The CDR3 region has the DNA TGCAGCGTTGAAATAGTGACTAGCGGGGAGACCCAGTACTTC.

This chain connects TRBV19 to TRBJ1-5; 7 bases are shared with TRBD1. Germline V gene lookup returns CDR1 LNHDA and CDR2 SQIVND (reference sequence). The V and J ends lost 7 bases and 12 bases, in that order; junction bases with no gene match: 30. This CDR3 contains 19 residues. The CDR3 is CASTRQGPAVVTGNRLQHF. DNA for the CDR3: TGTGCCAGTACCCGACAGGGCCCCGCTGTAGTTACCGGGAACCGGCTCCAGCATTTT.

This sequence joins TRBV18 and TRBJ2-7; no clear D gene. CDR3 length: 13 amino acids. The V and J ends lost 3 bases and 8 bases respectively, with 14 bases between them. The germline V gene has CDR1 KGHSH and CDR2 LQKENI. The CDR3 DNA is TGTGCCAGCTCACCCTCCGGCGGCTCCCAGCAGTACTTC. Residues: CASSPSGGSQQYF.

The CDR3 nucleotides are TGTGCCAGCAGCTCCCCTCTTGGACTAGCGCTATACGAGCAGTACTTC. Residues: CASSSPLGLALYEQYF. This chain joins TRBV6-6 and TRBJ2-7, with 9 bases aligning to TRBD2. Losses at the gene ends were 6 bases for V and 4 bases for J; bases not matched to a gene: 13. The germline gives CDR1 MNHNY, CDR2 SVGAGI (reference sequence). The CDR3 totals 16 residues.

This chain joins TRBV7-9 and TRBJ1-2; D is undetermined. The CDR3 runs 15 residues. Germline V CDR1 and CDR2: SEHNR, FQNEAQ (reference sequence). V was trimmed by 4 bases and J by 1 base, leaving 13 bases between them. The CDR3: CASSSSAGYNYGYTF. The CDR3 DNA is TGTGCCAGCAGCTCCTCGGCCGGATATAACTATGGCTACACCTTC.

This chain joins TRBV5-6 and TRBJ2-7; no reliable D call. The CDR3 loop spans 12 amino acids. CDR1 is SGHDT, CDR2 YYEEEE, per germline. V lost 2 bases and J 5 bases, leaving 8 bases between the germline ends. Here the CDR3 reads CASSLSVHEQYF. The CDR3 bases are TGTGCCAGCAGCTTAAGTGTCCACGAGCAGTACTTC.

The rearrangement joins TRBV7-6 to TRBJ1-1, with D possibly TRBD1 on 6 matching bases. CDR1 is SGHVS, CDR2 FNYEAQ, per germline. The CDR3 spans 16 residues. The V gene lost 0 bases and the J gene lost 3 bases, with 14 bases spanning the gap. CDR3 residues: CASSLAPPQGYTEAFF. The DNA of the CDR3 is TGTGCCAGCAGCTTAGCCCCCCCCCAGGGGTACACTGAAGCTTTCTTT.

This chain connects TRBV27 to TRBJ2-7, with TRBD1 as a possible D gene (7 bases). The V gene's germline CDR1 is MNHEY and CDR2 SMNVEV (reference sequence). V was trimmed by 1 base and J by 4 bases, leaving 11 bases between them. This CDR3 spans 14 amino acids. The CDR3 DNA sequence: TGTGCCAGCAGTTTATACAGGGGAGGTTACGAGCAGTACTTC. Protein sequence: CASSLYRGGYEQYF.

A note on this clone: The likely explanation is a read error, given a far larger clone one base away. This chain connects TRBV7-2 to TRBJ2-7, with no clear D. From germline, CDR1 is SGHTA and CDR2 FQGNSA. The CDR3 totals 15 residues. CDR3 coding DNA: TGTGGCAGCAGCCTAGGACCTATGAGCTCCTACGAGCAGTACTTC. Amino acids: CGSSLGPMSSYEQYF.

The J gene is TRBJ1-5, the V gene TRBV19; 8 bases fit TRBD1. Germline V gives CDR1 LNHDA, CDR2 SQIVND (reference sequence). The CDR3 covers 15 residues. V lost 4 bases and J lost 5; bases outside the gene matches: 7. The CDR3 sequence is CASSKPHRGDQPQHF. The CDR3 DNA sequence: TGTGCCAGTAGTAAGCCCCACAGGGGGGATCAGCCCCAGCATTTT.

In this sample, this clone turned up many times. The rearrangement links TRBV20-1 to TRBJ2-1; D is unclear. The CDR3 has 11 residues. V was trimmed by 6 bases and J by 5 bases, leaving 8 bases between them. The germline gives CDR1 DFQATT, CDR2 SNEGSKA (reference sequence). The CDR3 loop is CSAPTHNEQFF. CDR3 nucleotides: TGCAGTGCCCCGACCCACAATGAGCAGTTCTTC.

V is TRBV6-6 and J is TRBJ2-7; the match to TRBD1 covers 9 bases. CDR1 MNHNY and CDR2 SVGAGI come from the germline V gene (reference sequence). CDR3 length equals 15 residues. V lost 6 bases and J lost 5; bases outside the gene matches: 11. The CDR3 is CASSQDRGEVDEQYF. The CDR3 nucleotides are TGTGCCAGCAGCCAGGACAGGGGCGAGGTCGACGAGCAGTACTTC.

Remarks on this clone: This could be a read error, since a much larger clone is one nucleotide away. The J gene is TRBJ2-3, the V gene TRBV5-6, with D perhaps matching TRBD1 (5 bases). The CDR3 sequence is 14 residues long. The V and J ends lost 2 bases and 4 bases respectively, with 11 bases between them. The germline gives CDR1 SGHDT, CDR2 YYEEEE. Here the CDR3 DNA reads TGTGCCAGCAGCTTCGGGCAGGGCGCAGATACGCAGTATTTT. Translating gives CASSFGQGADTQYF. The variable domain in full, with the rest retrieved from reference TRBV5-6 and TRBJ2-3, is DAGVTQSPTHLIKTRGQQVTLRCSPKSGHDTVSWYQQALGQGPQFIFQYYEEEERQRGNFPDRFSGHQFPNYSSELNVNALLLGDSALYLCASSFGQGADTQYFGPGTRLTVL.

The chain has TRBV7-8 and TRBJ1-5, with D possibly being TRBD1 (5 bases). V was clipped by 5 bases and J by 4 bases, with 18 bases between them. The CDR3 is made up of 16 amino acids. Germline V lookup: CDR1 SGHVS, CDR2 FQNEAQ. The CDR3 DNA sequence: TGTGCCAGCAGCCCGCGGGACGGACGGGATAATCAGCCCCAGCATTTT. This sequence encodes CASSPRDGRDNQPQHF.